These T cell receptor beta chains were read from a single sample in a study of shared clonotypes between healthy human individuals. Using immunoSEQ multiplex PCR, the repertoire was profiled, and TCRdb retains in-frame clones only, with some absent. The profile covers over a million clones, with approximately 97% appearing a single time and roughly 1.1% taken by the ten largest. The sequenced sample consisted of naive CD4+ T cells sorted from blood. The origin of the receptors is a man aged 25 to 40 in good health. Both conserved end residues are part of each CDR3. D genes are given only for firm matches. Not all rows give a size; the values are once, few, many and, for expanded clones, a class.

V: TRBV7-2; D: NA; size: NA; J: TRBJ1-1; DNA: TGTGCCAGCAGCCGAAGCTGGGACACTGAAGCTTTCTTT; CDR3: CASSRSWDTEAFF
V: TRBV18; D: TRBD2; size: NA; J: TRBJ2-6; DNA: TGTGCCAGCTCATCATTATGGACTAGCGGGAGTACGGCTGGGGCCAACGTCCTGACTTTC; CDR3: CASSSLWTSGSTAGANVLTF
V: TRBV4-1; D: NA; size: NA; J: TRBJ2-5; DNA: TGCGCCAGCAGGTTCGTCGGGGGGCCCAGGGAGACCCAGTACTTC; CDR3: CASRFVGGPRETQYF
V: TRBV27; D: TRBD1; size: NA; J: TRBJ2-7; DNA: TGTGCCAGCAGTTCACGGACAGGGTTCTCCTACGAGCAGTACTTC; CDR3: CASSSRTGFSYEQYF
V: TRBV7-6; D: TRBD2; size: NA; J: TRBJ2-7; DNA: TGTGCCAGCAGCCTGAGGCTAGCGGGAGTTATCTCCTACGAGCAGTACTTC; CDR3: CASSLRLAGVISYEQYF
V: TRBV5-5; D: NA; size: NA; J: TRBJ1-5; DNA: TGTGCCAGCAGCTGGTTGGCCAGGGGAGGGAATCAGCCCCAGCATTTT; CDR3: CASSWLARGGNQPQHF
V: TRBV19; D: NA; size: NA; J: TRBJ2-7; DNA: TGTGCCAGTGCTTGGGGGGACACTCCTACCTACGAGCAGTACTTC; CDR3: CASAWGDTPTYEQYF
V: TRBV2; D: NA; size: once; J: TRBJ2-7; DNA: TGTGCCAGCAGACTAGTTTCCTACGAGCAGTACTTC; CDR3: CASRLVSYEQYF
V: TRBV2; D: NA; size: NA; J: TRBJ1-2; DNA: TGTGCCAGCAGTGAGGGAACCTTCGCTGGCTACACCTTC; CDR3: CASSEGTFAGYTF
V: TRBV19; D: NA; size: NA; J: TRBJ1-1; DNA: TGTGCCAGTAGTATAGGCGGGGGCAGCGGGAGCCTTGAAGCTTTCTTT; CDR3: CASSIGGGSGSLEAFF
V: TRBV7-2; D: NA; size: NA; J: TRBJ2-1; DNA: TGTGCCAGCAGCTTAGTCAGCGGCCTTGGGGACAATGAGCAGTTCTTC; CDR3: CASSLVSGLGDNEQFF
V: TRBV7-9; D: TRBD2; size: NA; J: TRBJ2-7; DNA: TGTGCCAGCAGCTTAAGGGCCAGCGGGGGTTTAAAGCAGTACTTC; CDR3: CASSLRASGGLKQYF
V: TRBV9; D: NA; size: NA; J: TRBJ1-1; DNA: TGTGCCAGCAGCGTATTTGGGGGGAACACTGAAGCTTTCTTT; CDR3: CASSVFGGNTEAFF
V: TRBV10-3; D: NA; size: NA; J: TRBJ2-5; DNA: TGTGCCATCAGTGAGTTCCCCACTCAAGGGACCCAGTACTTC; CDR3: CAISEFPTQGTQYF
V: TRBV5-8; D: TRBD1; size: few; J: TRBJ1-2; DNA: TGTGCCAGCAGCTCGTTGACAGGGCGTAACTATGGCTACACCTTC; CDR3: CASSSLTGRNYGYTF
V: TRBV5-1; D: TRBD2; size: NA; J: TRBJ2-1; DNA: TGCGCCAGCAGCTTGGCGGCCGGGAAGCGGGGGGCCGATCTCGGTGAGCAGTTCTTC; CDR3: CASSLAAGKRGADLGEQFF
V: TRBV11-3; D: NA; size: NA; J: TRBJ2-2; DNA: TGTGCCAGCAGCCCACGACAGGCCTCTAAAGGAGCCGGGGAGCTGTTTTTT; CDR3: CASSPRQASKGAGELFF
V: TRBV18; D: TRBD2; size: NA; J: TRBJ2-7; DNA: TGTGCCAGCTCATCTAGCGGGAGTGCCTACGAGCAGTACTTC; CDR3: CASSSSGSAYEQYF
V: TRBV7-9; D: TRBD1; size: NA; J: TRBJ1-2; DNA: TGTGCCAGCAGCTTAGGGGTCGCGGCAGGGGGTATATATGGCTACACCTTC; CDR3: CASSLGVAAGGIYGYTF
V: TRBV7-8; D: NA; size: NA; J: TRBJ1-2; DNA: TGTGCCAGCAGCTTAGTCCAGGGGATAAGCTATGGCTACACCTTC; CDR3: CASSLVQGISYGYTF
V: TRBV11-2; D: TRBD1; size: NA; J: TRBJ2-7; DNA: TGTGCCAGCAGCTTAGCAGGGTGGACAGGGGGGGACGAGCAGTACTTC; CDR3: CASSLAGWTGGDEQYF
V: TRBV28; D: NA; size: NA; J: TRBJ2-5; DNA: TGTGCCAGCAGTTGGGGAGATAGCGGCTGGGGAGAGACCCAGTACTTC; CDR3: CASSWGDSGWGETQYF
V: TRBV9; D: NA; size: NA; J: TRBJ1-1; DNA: TGTGCCAGCAGCGTACTGGAGAACACTGAAGCTTTCTTT; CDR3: CASSVLENTEAFF
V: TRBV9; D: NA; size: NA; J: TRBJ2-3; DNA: TGTGCCAGCAGCGAGGGGGGGTATACAGATACGCAGTATTTT; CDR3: CASSEGGYTDTQYF
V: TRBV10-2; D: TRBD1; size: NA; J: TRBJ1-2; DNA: TGCGCCAGCAGTGAGTCAGATACAGGGGTTAGGTATGGCTACACCTTC; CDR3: CASSESDTGVRYGYTF
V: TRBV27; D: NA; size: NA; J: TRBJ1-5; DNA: TGTGCCAGCAGTTTATTACAGGGCGATCAGCCCCAGCATTTT; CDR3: CASSLLQGDQPQHF
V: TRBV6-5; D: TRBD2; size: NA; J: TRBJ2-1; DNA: TGTGCCAGCAGTCTGACTAGCGGCCGTTTACAGTTCTTC; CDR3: CASSLTSGRLQFF
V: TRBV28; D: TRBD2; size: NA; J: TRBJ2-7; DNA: TGTGCCAGCCGGGGGGAGGGACGCGAGCAGTACTTC; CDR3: CASRGEGREQYF
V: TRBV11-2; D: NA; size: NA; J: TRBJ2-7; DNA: TGTGCCAGCAGCTTATCCGCATCCTTCTACGAGCAGTACTTC; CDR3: CASSLSASFYEQYF
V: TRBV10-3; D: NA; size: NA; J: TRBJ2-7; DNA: TGTGCCATCAGTGAGTCGACACAGACCTACGAGCAGTACTTC; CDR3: CAISESTQTYEQYF
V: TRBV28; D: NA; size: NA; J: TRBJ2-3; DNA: TGTGCCAGCAGCTTAGCAACAGATACGCAGTATTTT; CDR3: CASSLATDTQYF
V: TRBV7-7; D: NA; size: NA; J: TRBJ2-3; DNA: TGTGCCAGCAGCTTGGGAGCGGTTACAGATACGCAGTATTTT; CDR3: CASSLGAVTDTQYF
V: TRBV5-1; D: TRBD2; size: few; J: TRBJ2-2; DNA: TGCGCCAGCAGCTTGATACTAGCGGGAGTTAAGGAGCTGTTTTTT; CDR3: CASSLILAGVKELFF
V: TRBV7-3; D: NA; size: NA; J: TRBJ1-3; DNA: TGTGCCAGCAGCTATACTTCCGGAAGCACCATATATTTT; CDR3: CASSYTSGSTIYF
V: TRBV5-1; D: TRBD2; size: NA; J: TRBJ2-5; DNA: TGCGCCAGCAAGTATCTGGCTAGCGGGCCCCAAGAGACCCAGTACTTC; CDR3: CASKYLASGPQETQYF
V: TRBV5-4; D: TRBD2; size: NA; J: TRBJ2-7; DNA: TGTGCCAGCAGCTTCAAGCCGGGACTAGGCTACGAGCAGTACTTC; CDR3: CASSFKPGLGYEQYF
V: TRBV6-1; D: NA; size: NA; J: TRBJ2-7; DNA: TGTGCCAGCAGTGAAGCCGTTTATTACGAGCAGTACTTC; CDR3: CASSEAVYYEQYF
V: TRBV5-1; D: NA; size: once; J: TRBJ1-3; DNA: TGCGCCAGCAGCTTTGGGGAGCGCGGCACCATATATTTT; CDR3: CASSFGERGTIYF
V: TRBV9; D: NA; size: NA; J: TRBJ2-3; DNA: TGTGCCAGCAGCTCCCCCTCTAGGAATACGCAGTATTTT; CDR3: CASSSPSRNTQYF
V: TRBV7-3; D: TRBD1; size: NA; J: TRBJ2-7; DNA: TGTGCCAGCAGCTCACGGGACAGCCACGAGCAGTACTTC; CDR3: CASSSRDSHEQYF
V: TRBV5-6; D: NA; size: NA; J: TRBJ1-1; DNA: TGTGCCAGCAGCACCCCGGTTTCAGGACACACTGAAGCTTTCTTT; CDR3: CASSTPVSGHTEAFF
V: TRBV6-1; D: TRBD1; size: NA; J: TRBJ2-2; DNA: TGTGCCAGCAGTCAGACAGGGGCCTACACCGGGGAGCTGTTTTTT; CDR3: CASSQTGAYTGELFF
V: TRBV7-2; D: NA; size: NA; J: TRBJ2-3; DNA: TGTGCCAGCAGCTCGGGACTTTACACAGATACGCAGTATTTT; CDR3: CASSSGLYTDTQYF
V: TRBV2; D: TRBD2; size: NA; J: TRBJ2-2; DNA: TGTGCCAGCAGTGAAGCTGGAGCGGGAGAAGGGGAGCTGTTTTTT; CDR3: CASSEAGAGEGELFF
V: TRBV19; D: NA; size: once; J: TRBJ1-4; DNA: TGTGCCAGTAGAAGACAGGATTCTAATGAAAAACTGTTTTTT; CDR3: CASRRQDSNEKLFF
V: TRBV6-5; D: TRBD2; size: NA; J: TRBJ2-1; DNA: TGTGCCAGCAGCATTAGCGGGAGGGCCCGCAATGAGCAGTTCTTC; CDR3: CASSISGRARNEQFF
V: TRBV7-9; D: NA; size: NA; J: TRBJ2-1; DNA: TGTGCCAGCAGGCCTACCGGGACACCAAATTACTACAATGAGCAGTTCTTC; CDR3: CASRPTGTPNYYNEQFF
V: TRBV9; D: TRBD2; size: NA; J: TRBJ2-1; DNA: TGTGCCAGCAGCGTTCCGGGACTAGCAAATGAGCAGTTCTTC; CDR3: CASSVPGLANEQFF
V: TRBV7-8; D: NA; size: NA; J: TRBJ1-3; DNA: TGTGCCAGCAGCCCAGGTGGGGGCGTCTCTGGAAACACCATATATTTT; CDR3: CASSPGGGVSGNTIYF
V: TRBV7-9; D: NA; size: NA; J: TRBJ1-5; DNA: TGTGCCAGCAGCCCCCGGGTTTGGAGCAATCAGCCCCAGCATTTT; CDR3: CASSPRVWSNQPQHF
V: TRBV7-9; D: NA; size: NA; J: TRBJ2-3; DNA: TGTGCCAGCAGCATCACCTGGAGCACAGATACGCAGTATTTT; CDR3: CASSITWSTDTQYF
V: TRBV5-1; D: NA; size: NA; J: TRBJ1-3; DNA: TGCGCCAGCAGCTTGCCAGAGGGAAACACCATATATTTT; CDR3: CASSLPEGNTIYF
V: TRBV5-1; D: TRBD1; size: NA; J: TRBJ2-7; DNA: TGCGCCAGCGGATCACGGGACAGTTCCTACGAGCAGTACTTC; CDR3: CASGSRDSSYEQYF
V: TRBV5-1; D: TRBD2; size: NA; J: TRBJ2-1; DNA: TGCGCCAGCCAAGGACTAGCACCGTACAATGAGCAGTTCTTC; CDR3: CASQGLAPYNEQFF